Each of the 26 T cell receptor beta chains below was sequenced from the same sample in a study of T cell responses to AZD1222 COVID-19 vaccine. Sequencing used immunoSEQ multiplex PCR; TCRdb keeps in-frame clones, though not all of them. The sample has 200,000 or so clones; more than 75% are singletons. Source: peripheral blood, taken on day 0 of MenACWY control vaccination. The receptors shown here come from an adult in good health.

The chain recombines TRBV6-2 or TRBV6-3 with TRBJ2-7; 8 bases are shared with TRBD2. The V segment lost 4 bases and the J segment 2 bases; nucleotides outside the gene matches: 7. Germline V gene lookup returns CDR1 MNHEY and CDR2 SVGEGT. This CDR3 is built from 15 residues. The CDR3 reads CASSSSSGRPYEQYF. The CDR3 DNA reads TGTGCCAGCAGTTCCTCTAGCGGGCGCCCCTACGAGCAGTACTTC.

The chain couples TRBV9 to TRBJ2-7, with 12 nucleotides matching TRBD2. Germline V lookup: CDR1 SGDLS, CDR2 YYNGEE. J was trimmed by 5 bases and V by 4 bases; bases with no gene match: 4. The CDR3 sequence is 14 residues long. The CDR3 coding sequence is TGTGCCAGCAGCCCCTGGACTAGCGGGAACGAGCAGTACTTC. Protein product: CASSPWTSGNEQYF.

The chain uses TRBV11-2 and TRBJ1-1; 7 nucleotides line up with TRBD1. V shed 2 bases, J shed 1 base, and the junction held 7 bases outside the gene matches. Germline V gene sequence: CDR1 SGHAT, CDR2 FQNNGV. This CDR3 is 16 amino acids long. The chain's CDR3 is CASSLNPRDRNTEAFF. CDR3 nucleotides: TGTGCCAGCAGCTTAAATCCCCGGGACAGGAACACTGAAGCTTTCTTT.

This clone is a singleton in its sample. The rearrangement uses TRBV28 and TRBJ1-2; the D is unclear. The V end lost 4 bases, the J end lost 6 bases, and 15 bases lay between the germline ends. Germline CDR1 MDHEN, CDR2 SYDVKM. CDR3 length equals 14 residues. The CDR3 coding sequence is TGTGCCAGCAGTTCTAGACTGGGCCCAGATGGCTACACCTTC. It is translated as CASSSRLGPDGYTF.

CDR3 sequence (DNA): TGTGCCAGCAGCTTAGCCGGGACAGGGGGCACGGAGACCCAGTACTTC. As protein: CASSLAGTGGTETQYF. V gene TRBV7-8 combines with J gene TRBJ2-5; 12 nucleotides line up with TRBD1. CDR1 is SGHVS, CDR2 FQNEAQ, per germline. With 0 bases clipped from V and 5 bases from J, the junction kept 4 bases outside the gene matches. The CDR3 length is 16 residues.

This chain connects TRBV5-1 to TRBJ2-7, with TRBD2 matching over 11 bases. With 4 bases clipped from V and 3 bases from J, the junction kept 6 bases outside the gene matches. In germline, CDR1 is SGHRS, CDR2 YFSETQ. The CDR3 runs to 15 residues. The CDR3 sequence: CASSQGLAVLYEQYF. The CDR3 DNA reads TGCGCCAGCAGCCAGGGACTAGCGGTTCTCTACGAGCAGTACTTC.

This chain connects TRBV19 to TRBJ2-2, with D unresolved. The CDR3 has 12 amino acids. Deletions cut 4 bases from V and 6 bases from J, with 6 bases between. Germline values: CDR1 LNHDA, CDR2 SQIVND (reference sequence). CDR3 DNA sequence: TGTGCCAGTAGTAGGGGTTCCGGGGAGCTGTTTTTT. It translates to CASSRGSGELFF.

The table lists this clone with a count of one. The rearrangement joins TRBV28 to TRBJ2-3; D gene uncertain. CDR1 is MDHEN, CDR2 SYDVKM, per germline. The length of the CDR3 is 13 residues. The V end lost 6 bases, the J end lost 2 bases, and 9 bases lay between the germline ends. This CDR3 reads CASRTPSTDTQYF. CDR3 nucleotides: TGTGCCAGCAGGACACCATCCACAGATACGCAGTATTTT.

The chain couples TRBV5-4 to TRBJ2-7; no clear D gene. The CDR3 covers 16 residues. Trimming took off 5 bases at V and 0 bases at J, with 18 bases between the two ends. Germline V CDR1 and CDR2: SGHNT, YYREEE (reference sequence). The CDR3 protein is CASSYISGHSSYEQYF. CDR3 nucleotide sequence: TGTGCCAGCAGTTACATATCGGGCCATAGCTCCTACGAGCAGTACTTC.

The J gene is TRBJ2-2, the V gene TRBV4-2; D is uncertain. This CDR3 is built from 15 residues. Germline V CDR1 and CDR2: LGHNA, YNFKEQ. The germline V and J ends were trimmed by 1 base and 3 bases, with 9 bases remaining between them. CDR3 loop: CASSQAAAHTGELFF. Written as DNA, the CDR3 is TGTGCCAGCAGCCAAGCAGCCGCGCACACCGGGGAGCTGTTTTTT.

The chain employs TRBV12-3 or TRBV12-4 and TRBJ1-6; TRBD1 is a possible D gene (6 bases). This CDR3 region has 13 residues. Trimming removed 5 bases from V and 8 bases from J, with 10 bases in between. CDR3 DNA sequence: TGTGCCAGCAGTCCCAGGGGTGATTCACCCCTCCACTTT. Residues: CASSPRGDSPLHF.

This clone appeared a single time. The chain carries TRBV5-8 and TRBJ2-7; D uncertain. Germline loops: CDR1 SGHTS, CDR2 YDEGEE. V lost 3 bases and J 0 bases, leaving 10 bases between the germline ends. This CDR3 comprises 14 residues. CDR3 in DNA: TGTGCCAGCAGCTCCCCACGTTTCTCCTACGAGCAGTACTTC. This gives the protein CASSSPRFSYEQYF.

For the CDR3, the DNA is TGTGCCAGCAGTTACATCCGCCTGGGCAGGAACTATGGCTACACCTTC. It specifies CASSYIRLGRNYGYTF. The J gene is TRBJ1-2, the V gene TRBV6-2 or TRBV6-3, with D uncertain. Germline-derived CDR1 and CDR2 are MNHEY and SVGEGT. The CDR3 has 16 residues. Trimming took 2 bases from V and 2 from J, leaving 15 bases between them.

This clone occurred many times. The chain employs TRBV6-5 and TRBJ2-7, with D possibly matching TRBD2 (6 bases). Deletions cut 6 bases from V and 0 bases from J, with 15 bases between. The CDR3 extends over 15 amino acids. The germline V gene encodes CDR1 MNHEY and CDR2 SVGAGI. The CDR3 loop reads CASRPSSEPSYEQYF. Here the CDR3 DNA reads TGTGCCAGCAGGCCTTCTAGCGAACCCTCCTACGAGCAGTACTTC.

The DNA for the CDR3 is TGTGCCAGCAGCTTCGGATTCGCCAGCACTGAAGCTTTCTTT. It yields the protein CASSFGFASTEAFF. The J gene is TRBJ1-1, the V gene TRBV7-8; the D is unclear. Germline V gives CDR1 SGHVS, CDR2 FQNEAQ. The CDR3 runs to 14 residues. Between the trimmed V and J ends, which lost 3 bases and 4 bases, there was a span of 12 bases. Full variable domain (remainder filled in from reference TRBV7-8 and TRBJ1-1): GAGVSQSPRYKVAKRGQDVALRCDPISGHVSLFWYQQALGQGPEFLTYFQNEAQLDKSGLPSDRFFAERPEGSVSTLKIQRTQQEDSAVYLCASSFGFASTEAFFGQGTRLTVV.

The rearrangement links TRBV7-6 to TRBJ2-5; weak D call: TRBD2 (6 bases). Trimming cost V 2 bases and J 3 bases, with 16 bases left between them. This CDR3 has 16 residues. The germline V gene has CDR1 SGHVS and CDR2 FNYEAQ. In nucleotides, the CDR3 is TGTGCCAGCAGCTTAAATTTTAGGCGGGGAGAAGAGACCCAGTACTTC. Translated, it gives CASSLNFRRGEETQYF.

The rearrangement uses TRBV15 and TRBJ2-2; weak D call: TRBD1 (6 bases). The CDR3 sequence is 15 residues long. Germline assignment: CDR1 LNHNV and CDR2 YYDKDF (reference sequence). The V gene lost 0 bases and the J gene lost 5 bases, with 10 bases spanning the gap. In DNA, the CDR3 is TGTGCCACCAGCAGAGATCGGCAGGGGACCGGGGAGCTGTTTTTT. Its protein is CATSRDRQGTGELFF.

The V call is TRBV9, the J call TRBJ2-3; 9 positions match TRBD1. The V gene end was trimmed by 5 bases and the J gene end by 5 bases; junction bases not matched to a gene: 3. The CDR3 is 13 amino acids. Germline CDR1 SGDLS, CDR2 YYNGEE. CDR3 DNA sequence: TGTGCCAGCAGACGGACAGGGGAAGATACGCAGTATTTT. It yields the protein CASRRTGEDTQYF.

This clone was seen a few times. This rearrangement joins TRBV14 to TRBJ2-1; D gene ambiguous. Trimming pared 0 bases from V and 5 bases from J, leaving 11 bases between. Looked up from germline, CDR1 is SGHDN and CDR2 is FVKESK. The CDR3 totals 15 residues. CDR3 protein: CASSQDLNRHNEQFF. In DNA form, the CDR3 reads TGTGCCAGCAGCCAAGACTTGAACCGGCACAATGAGCAGTTCTTC.

This rearrangement joins TRBV4-3 to TRBJ1-2; no definite D call. The CDR3 loop spans 14 amino acids. V was trimmed by 0 bases and J by 2 bases, leaving 7 bases between them. Germline values: CDR1 LGHNA, CDR2 YSLEER. DNA for the CDR3: TGCGCCAGCAGCCAAGACAGGAGGAACTATGGCTACACCTTC. This encodes CASSQDRRNYGYTF.

This chain connects TRBV6-5 to TRBJ1-5, with D possibly being TRBD1 (6 bases). The CDR3 is made up of 15 amino acids. Trimming cost V 10 bases and J 0 bases, with 16 bases left between them. CDR1 and CDR2 (germline): MNHEY, SVGAGI. The DNA for the CDR3 is TGTGCCACCGTCGAGACAGGTAATAGCAATCAGCCCCAGCATTTT. Translation: CATVETGNSNQPQHF.

The V gene is TRBV7-9, the J gene TRBJ2-7; 11 bases fit TRBD1. V was clipped by 1 base and J by 2 bases; unmatched bases: 13. The CDR3 sequence is 19 residues long. The germline CDR1 and CDR2 sequences are SEHNR and FQNEAQ (reference sequence). CDR3 region: CASSLDPGQGDRSPYEQYF. As DNA, the CDR3 is TGTGCCAGCAGCTTAGATCCGGGACAGGGGGATCGATCGCCCTACGAGCAGTACTTC.

V usage is TRBV5-6 and J usage is TRBJ2-7; 10 bases agree with TRBD1. Looked up from germline, CDR1 is SGHDT and CDR2 is YYEEEE. V was clipped by 4 bases and J by 4 bases; unmatched bases: 5. CDR3 length: 14 amino acids. The CDR3 nucleotides read TGTGCCAGCAGCGGCGACAGGGGGCGATACGAGCAGTACTTC. Translated, it gives CASSGDRGRYEQYF.

V is TRBV30 and J is TRBJ1-1; 8 bases align to TRBD1. This CDR3 region has 11 residues. In germline, CDR1 is GTSNPN, CDR2 SVGIG (reference sequence). After removal of 8 bases from V and 5 bases from J, the junction contained 4 bases not matched to a gene. The CDR3 region is CAPRTGTEAFF. CDR3 DNA: TGTGCCCCTCGGACAGGGACTGAAGCTTTCTTT.

The sample holds one count of this clone. The chain couples TRBV15 to TRBJ2-1, with D possibly matching TRBD2 (5 bases). Trimming stripped 0 bases from V and 2 bases from J, with 14 bases between. Germline V gene data show CDR1 as LNHNV and CDR2 as YYDKDF (reference sequence). The CDR3 loop spans 17 amino acids. The CDR3 here is CATSRDAASYPYNEQFF. CDR3 DNA: TGTGCCACCAGCAGAGATGCGGCTAGCTACCCCTACAATGAGCAGTTCTTC.

The V and J genes are TRBV7-9 and TRBJ1-1; D gene uncertain. From germline, CDR1 is SEHNR and CDR2 FQNEAQ (reference sequence). V was trimmed by 5 bases and J by 11 bases, leaving 21 bases between them. The CDR3 sequence is 14 residues long. This CDR3 reads CASSPPLEAFVAFF. In nucleotides, the CDR3 is TGTGCCAGCAGCCCACCCCTTGAAGCGTTCGTCGCTTTCTTT.